This is a list of T cell receptor beta chains from one sample in a study of shared clonotypes between healthy human individuals. Measured with immunoSEQ multiplex PCR; TCRdb has only the in-frame clones, and not every one. Found here are a few million clones, around 94% of them singletons; the top ten hold over 0.12%. The sample was naive CD4+ T cells sorted from blood. The receptors originated from a man aged 18 to 30 in good health. Each CDR3 is given with its conserved first and last residue. A D gene is named only where the DNA matches it firmly. Clone size appears in some rows only: once, few, many, or a class for an expanded clone.

size	V	D	J	CDR3	DNA
.	TRBV27	.	TRBJ1-5	CASRQGSNQPQHF	TGTGCCAGCAGGCAGGGTAGCAATCAGCCCCAGCATTTT
.	TRBV25-1	.	TRBJ1-6	CASSETGILNSPLHF	TGTGCCAGCAGTGAAACAGGAATACTTAATTCACCCCTCCACTTT
.	TRBV5-6	TRBD1	TRBJ1-2	CASSRDRADTF	TGTGCCAGCAGCCGGGACAGGGCGGACACCTTC
.	TRBV7-9	.	TRBJ1-3	CASSFLSGNTIYF	TGTGCCAGCAGCTTTCTTTCTGGAAACACCATATATTTT
few	TRBV21-1	.	TRBJ1-2	CASSKATHPPTDSDGYTF	TGTGCCAGCAGCAAAGCGACACACCCTCCGACAGATTCAGATGGCTACACCTTC
.	TRBV28	.	TRBJ1-1	CASSLGSMPRGTEAFF	TGTGCCAGCAGTCTGGGGTCAATGCCCAGGGGCACTGAAGCTTTCTTT
.	TRBV6-6	.	TRBJ1-1	CASIWTFGTEAFF	TGTGCCAGCATTTGGACATTCGGCACTGAAGCTTTCTTT
.	TRBV5-1	.	TRBJ1-2	CASSLEGTGFYGYTF	TGCGCCAGCAGCTTGGAAGGTACAGGGTTCTATGGCTACACCTTC
.	TRBV5-8	TRBD1	TRBJ1-2	CASSPGQGLYGYTF	TGTGCCAGCAGCCCTGGACAGGGGCTCTATGGCTACACCTTC
few	TRBV4-2	.	TRBJ1-2	CASSQDADNYGYTF	TGTGCCAGCAGCCAAGATGCAGATAACTATGGCTACACCTTC
.	TRBV6-5	TRBD1	TRBJ1-5	CASRDLGQLNQPQHF	TGTGCCAGCAGGGACCTGGGACAGCTCAATCAGCCCCAGCATTTT
.	TRBV12-5	TRBD1	TRBJ2-5	CASGLVRAGGFETQYF	TGTGCTAGTGGTTTGGTACGGGCAGGGGGCTTCGAGACCCAGTACTTC
.	TRBV11-2	.	TRBJ1-1	CASSFRVGTNTEAFF	TGTGCCAGCAGCTTCAGAGTGGGGACGAACACTGAAGCTTTCTTT
.	TRBV19	.	TRBJ1-3	CASSIGTGIVFNGNTIYF	TGTGCCAGTAGTATTGGAACAGGGATTGTCTTTAATGGAAACACCATATATTTT
.	TRBV7-8	.	TRBJ1-5	CASSLSGGNQPQHF	TGTGCCAGCAGCTTGAGCGGGGGTAACCAGCCCCAGCATTTT
.	TRBV18	TRBD1	TRBJ1-6	CASSRQGEYGSPLHF	TGTGCCAGCTCACGACAGGGGGAATATGGTTCACCCCTCCACTTT
.	TRBV5-1	TRBD1	TRBJ1-6	CASSRQGDNSPLHF	TGCGCCAGCAGCCGACAGGGAGATAATTCACCCCTCCACTTT
.	TRBV5-4	.	TRBJ2-5	CASKPWVQETQYF	TGTGCCAGCAAACCTTGGGTTCAAGAGACCCAGTACTTC
.	TRBV4-1	TRBD1	TRBJ1-5	CASSNRGETNQPQHF	TGCGCCAGCAGCAACAGGGGGGAGACGAATCAGCCCCAGCATTTT
once	TRBV7-9	TRBD1	TRBJ2-3	CASSLADRGGTDTQYF	TGTGCCAGCAGCTTAGCCGACAGGGGTGGCACAGATACGCAGTATTTT
.	TRBV5-6	TRBD2	TRBJ2-7	CASSPQYPKRAAGDREQYF	TGTGCCAGCAGCCCACAATATCCTAAACGGGCAGCGGGAGATCGCGAGCAGTACTTC
.	TRBV18	.	TRBJ2-5	CASSRTQQETQYF	TGTGCCAGCTCTCGGACACAGCAAGAGACCCAGTACTTC
.	TRBV29-1	TRBD1	TRBJ2-5	CSVERGLYETQYF	TGCAGCGTTGAGAGGGGGCTCTACGAGACCCAGTACTTC
.	TRBV4-3	.	TRBJ2-3	CASSQESSRGAPDTQYF	TGCGCCAGCAGCCAAGAATCGAGTAGGGGGGCCCCAGATACGCAGTATTTT
.	TRBV18	.	TRBJ2-5	CASSPTGTEETQYF	TGTGCCAGCTCACCTACCGGGACGGAAGAGACCCAGTACTTC
.	TRBV6-6	.	TRBJ1-4	CASTLGPNEKLFF	TGTGCCAGCACCCTGGGGCCTAATGAAAAACTGTTTTTT
.	TRBV5-1	.	TRBJ1-2	CASSLEGSFYGYTF	TGCGCCAGCAGCTTGGAGGGCAGTTTCTATGGCTACACCTTC
.	TRBV5-1	TRBD1	TRBJ1-4	CASSLSTGGGEKLFF	TGCGCCAGCAGCCTGTCCACAGGGGGCGGTGAAAAACTGTTTTTT
.	TRBV7-9	.	TRBJ2-1	CASSFLGTAGQFF	TGTGCCAGCAGCTTTCTTGGGACCGCGGGGCAGTTCTTC
.	TRBV7-2	.	TRBJ1-2	CASTPSTPRINYGYTF	TGTGCCAGCACCCCTTCGACACCTCGAATTAACTATGGCTACACCTTC
.	TRBV25-1	TRBD2	TRBJ2-5	CASSPPLAGVRETQYF	TGTGCCAGCAGCCCTCCGCTAGCGGGAGTTAGGGAGACCCAGTACTTC
.	TRBV7-6	.	TRBJ1-1	CASSPDTNTEAFF	TGTGCCAGCAGCCCTGACACGAACACTGAAGCTTTCTTT
.	TRBV28	TRBD1	TRBJ2-1	CASSRGQGSYNEQFF	TGTGCCAGCAGCCGAGGACAGGGGTCCTACAATGAGCAGTTCTTC
few	TRBV19	.	TRBJ1-1	CASSPYQGSTEAFF	TGTGCCAGTAGTCCGTACCAGGGATCGACTGAAGCTTTCTTT
.	TRBV7-2	.	TRBJ2-7	CASSPGHPYEQYF	TGTGCCAGCAGTCCGGGACACCCCTACGAGCAGTACTTC
.	TRBV19	.	TRBJ1-2	CATNGERGEGYTF	TGTGCCACCAATGGGGAGAGAGGGGAAGGCTACACCTTC
.	TRBV5-4	.	TRBJ1-5	CASSLGLDNQPQHF	TGTGCCAGCAGCCTCGGTCTGGATAATCAGCCCCAGCATTTT
.	TRBV7-3	.	TRBJ2-2	CASSLIGLGTELFF	TGTGCCAGCAGCTTAATAGGGTTAGGTACGGAGCTGTTTTTT
.	TRBV9	TRBD2	TRBJ2-1	CASSFSGGSYNEQFF	TGTGCCAGCAGCTTCTCGGGGGGCTCCTACAATGAGCAGTTCTTC
.	TRBV9	TRBD1	TRBJ1-2	CASSGSPGTGNGYTF	TGTGCCAGCAGCGGGAGTCCCGGGACAGGGAACGGCTACACCTTC
.	TRBV5-1	.	TRBJ2-1	CASSLAGEISNEQFF	TGCGCCAGCAGCTTGGCCGGAGAGATTTCCAATGAGCAGTTCTTC
.	TRBV11-2	TRBD2	TRBJ2-7	CASSLESGTYEQYF	TGTGCCAGCAGCTTAGAGAGCGGGACCTACGAGCAGTACTTC
.	TRBV6-1	TRBD1	TRBJ2-7	CASSVQGVVRQREQYF	TGTGCCAGCAGTGTACAGGGGGTAGTCAGGCAGCGAGAGCAGTACTTC
.	TRBV5-6	TRBD1	TRBJ2-1	CASSSDRGQYNEQFF	TGTGCCAGCAGCTCGGACAGGGGGCAGTACAATGAGCAGTTCTTC
.	TRBV13	.	TRBJ2-3	CASSLVRDTQYF	TGTGCCAGCAGCTTAGTTCGGGATACGCAGTATTTT